Listed below are T cell receptor beta chains from one sample, sequenced in a study of blood T cell repertoires in COVID-19. Measured with immunoSEQ multiplex PCR; TCRdb has only the in-frame clones, and not every one. Here the sample spans over 150,000 clones, about four fifths being singletons. The sample comprised PBMCs or T cells enriched from blood (not recorded which). Receptors were obtained from an older woman who had recovered from COVID-19. Each CDR3 is given with its conserved first and last residue. D genes are given only for firm matches. For some rows the clone size is stated as once, few or many, or as a class when expanded; others skip it.

.	TRBJ1-1	few	TRBV6-4	TGTGCCAGCAGTGACAGGGGAGGTACTGAAGCTTTCTTT	CASSDRGGTEAFF
.	TRBJ1-1	.	TRBV5-1	TGCGCCAGCAGCCTAAATATGAACACTGAAGCTTTCTTT	CASSLNMNTEAFF
TRBD1	TRBJ1-2	.	TRBV2	TGTGCCAGCAGCCTTGACAGGGGAGACTATGGCTACACCTTC	CASSLDRGDYGYTF
.	TRBJ1-3	once	TRBV7-2	TGTGCCAGCAGCGCCATGTATGAGGCTGGAAACACCATATATTTT	CASSAMYEAGNTIYF
.	TRBJ1-1	once	TRBV9	TGTGCCAGCAGCGTAGGTCAGGTCATGAACACTGAAGCTTTCTTT	CASSVGQVMNTEAFF
TRBD1	TRBJ1-2	.	TRBV2	TGTGCCAGCACCCAAGGGACAGGGAACTATGGCTACACCTTC	CASTQGTGNYGYTF
.	TRBJ1-3	.	TRBV3-1/TRBV3-2	TGTGCCAGCAGCCAAGTTCTACCGAGCTCTGGAAACACCATATATTTT	CASSQVLPSSGNTIYF
.	TRBJ1-4	.	TRBV10-3	TGTGCCATCGGGCCAGGGAACCAAAATGAAAAACTGTTTTTT	CAIGPGNQNEKLFF
TRBD1	TRBJ2-2	once	TRBV11-2	TGTGCCAGCAGCTTAAAAGCGGGACAGGGTACCGGGGAGCTGTTTTTT	CASSLKAGQGTGELFF
TRBD1	TRBJ1-1	many	TRBV30	TGTGCCTACCAGACGGGACAGATGAACACTGAAGCTTTCTTT	CAYQTGQMNTEAFF
.	TRBJ1-2	.	TRBV30	TGTGCCTGGAGTCCCCACTCGACAGCCGTCTATGGCTACACCTTC	CAWSPHSTAVYGYTF
.	TRBJ2-7	.	TRBV5-1	TGCGCCAGCAGCTTGGTCGCAGATTACGAGCAGTACTTC	CASSLVADYEQYF
TRBD1	TRBJ1-3	.	TRBV9	TGTGCCAGCAGCGACAGACCCTCGGGACAGGGAAACACCATATATTTT	CASSDRPSGQGNTIYF
.	TRBJ1-2	few	TRBV19	TGTGCCAGTAGTATGTCCAGGGAAGATGGCTACACCTTC	CASSMSREDGYTF
.	TRBJ1-2	.	TRBV7-2	TGTGCCAGCAGCTTAATTCGGGAGACTGGCTACACCTTC	CASSLIRETGYTF
.	TRBJ1-3	once	TRBV30	TGTGCCTGGAGTCCCGGCTCTGGAAACACCATATATTTT	CAWSPGSGNTIYF
.	TRBJ1-1	.	TRBV10-1	TGCGCCAGCAGTGACGGGTTCACTGAAGCTTTCTTT	CASSDGFTEAFF
.	TRBJ1-5	.	TRBV5-1	TGCGCCAGCAGCTTGACAGGCAATCAGCCCCAGCATTTT	CASSLTGNQPQHF
.	TRBJ1-2	.	TRBV2	TGTGCCAGCAGTGAATGGCAGGGGAGCTATGGCTACACCTTC	CASSEWQGSYGYTF
TRBD2	TRBJ2-3	.	TRBV9	TGTGCCAGCAGCGTAGAGGGACTAGCAGATACGCAGTATTTT	CASSVEGLADTQYF
.	TRBJ1-1	.	TRBV18	TGTGCCAGCTCACCACCTAACGGGATGAACACTGAAGCTTTCTTT	CASSPPNGMNTEAFF
TRBD1	TRBJ1-1	many	TRBV4-1	TGCGCCAGCAGCCAAGCAGGACAGGGGGCTATGAACACTGAAGCTTTCTTT	CASSQAGQGAMNTEAFF
.	TRBJ1-1	.	TRBV24-1	TGTGCCACCAGTGATTTGTCATGTCCGGGGAACACTGAAGCTTTCTTT	CATSDLSCPGNTEAFF
TRBD1	TRBJ1-4	.	TRBV2	TGTGCCAGCAACCGACAGGGGCGGCCTAATGAAAAACTGTTTTTT	CASNRQGRPNEKLFF
.	TRBJ1-1	.	TRBV30	TGTGCCTGGAGTGTAAGGGGTCGGTTCGAAGCTTTCTTT	CAWSVRGRFEAFF
TRBD1	TRBJ2-2	.	TRBV2	TGTGCCAGCAGGGCCGGGACAGGGAACACCGGGGAGCTGTTTTTT	CASRAGTGNTGELFF
TRBD2	TRBJ2-3	.	TRBV27	TGTGCCAGCAGTCCGACAATGGGGGGGGATACGCAGTATTTT	CASSPTMGGDTQYF
.	TRBJ1-3	.	TRBV9	TGTGCCAGCAGCGTGTCATCTGCGGCTGACGGAAACACCATATATTTT	CASSVSSAADGNTIYF
TRBD2	TRBJ2-7	.	TRBV2	TGTGCCAGCAGGGCCTCCGGGACTACCACCTACGAGCAGTACTTC	CASRASGTTTYEQYF
.	TRBJ1-5	.	TRBV3-1/TRBV3-2	TGTGCCAGCAGCCAAGATCTCCCCAGGAGCAATCAGCCCCAGCATTTT	CASSQDLPRSNQPQHF
TRBD2	TRBJ2-4	once	TRBV9	TGTGCCAGCAGCGTAGAAAATAGCGGGGGGGCCGTTAACATTCAGTACTTC	CASSVENSGGAVNIQYF
.	TRBJ1-2	.	TRBV20-1	TGCAGTGCTACGCAGGGGTCGGGCTACACCTTC	CSATQGSGYTF
TRBD2	TRBJ2-1	.	TRBV19	TGTGCCAGTAGTGAGAGGACTAGCGGGGGGACACCCTTCTCCTACAATGAGCAGTTCTTC	CASSERTSGGTPFSYNEQFF
TRBD2	TRBJ2-5	.	TRBV23-1	TGCGCCAGCAGTCAATCTTTTGAGACTAGCTGCATACTACAAGAGACCCAGTACTTC	CASSQSFETSCILQETQYF
.	TRBJ1-2	once	TRBV30	TGTGCCTGGAGTGGGACTCGGGCTTCTGGCTACACCTTC	CAWSGTRASGYTF
TRBD2	TRBJ2-1	.	TRBV6-6	TGTGCCAGCAGTTATGAGGTAGCGGGGAATGAGCAGTTCTTC	CASSYEVAGNEQFF
.	TRBJ2-5	.	TRBV6-5	TGTGCCAGCAGGATAGGGACAAACCAAGAGACCCAGTACTTC	CASRIGTNQETQYF
.	TRBJ2-1	.	TRBV15	TGTGCCACCAGCAGAGTGACTAGTACACCTGAGCAGTTCTTC	CATSRVTSTPEQFF
.	TRBJ1-1	.	TRBV7-9	TGTGCCAGCAGCTTTTCCGGTCCGAACACTGAAGCTTTCTTT	CASSFSGPNTEAFF
TRBD1	TRBJ2-2	.	TRBV5-8	TGTGCCAGCAGCTCCGGGACAGGGGACACCGGGGAGCTGTTTTTT	CASSSGTGDTGELFF
TRBD2	TRBJ2-5	.	TRBV11-2	TGTGCCAGCATCGTTTATAGCGGGGGGGCTGCGACCCAGTACTTC	CASIVYSGGAATQYF
.	TRBJ1-3	.	TRBV29-1	TGCAGCGCACAAGAGCAGGCAAACTCTGGAAACACCATATATTTT	CSAQEQANSGNTIYF
.	TRBJ1-3	.	TRBV6-1	TGTGCCAGCAGTCCGGGTGGGACTTTTATCACCATATATTTT	CASSPGGTFITIYF
.	TRBJ2-7	.	TRBV27	TGTGCCAGCGGTTCCGGGGGGCCCAAGAACTACGAGCAGTACTTC	CASGSGGPKNYEQYF
.	TRBJ2-6	.	TRBV5-4	TGTGCCAGCAGCTTGGTATATCCCTCTGGGGCCAACGTCCTGACTTTC	CASSLVYPSGANVLTF
.	TRBJ2-3	.	TRBV27	TGTGCCAGCAAAGGTATCGGGGGGCGGACAGATACGCAGTATTTT	CASKGIGGRTDTQYF